Listed below are T cell receptor beta chains from one sample, sequenced in a study of kidney transplant recipient with SARS-CoV-2 infection. TCRdb reprocessed the reads via MiXCR and lists one record per CDR3 protein. The table has fewer than 250,000 distinct CDR3 sequences, 29% seen once; the top ten hold roughly 7%. The input for sequencing was a blood sample, taken at baseline and on roughly day 120 from a kidney transplant recipient. The receptor source for this set is a young adult male patient who had COVID-19 and was a kidney transplant recipient. Some T cells may be transferred from the graft donor. Each CDR3 is given with its conserved first and last residue. The D gene is left open where the match is weak. Expanded clones are given a class, and other clones once, few, many or no size at all.

D gene	J gene	V gene	clone size	CDR3 DNA	CDR3 protein
.	TRBJ2-1	TRBV7-6	.	TGTGCCAGCAGCGTGGGACAGGGGGGTACTAGCGGGGGTCACAATGAGCAGTTCTTC	CASSVGQGGTSGGHNEQFF
.	TRBJ1-5	TRBV28	many	TGTGCCAGCAGTTTTGCACTCCGGGATCAGCCCCAGCATTTT	CASSFALRDQPQHF
.	TRBJ1-3	TRBV9	many	TGTGCCAGCAGCGTTAGGGACACCCCTAATCCAGTGTCTGGAAACACCATATATTTT	CASSVRDTPNPVSGNTIYF
.	TRBJ1-2	TRBV11-3	many	TGTGCCAGCAGCTGGTATAACGATCTCGGAAAGACCTATGGCTACACCTTC	CASSWYNDLGKTYGYTF
.	TRBJ1-2	TRBV6-4	many	TGTGCCAGCAGTGGCCACTGCTCACACGGAAAGACCTATGGCTACACCTTC	CASSGHCSHGKTYGYTF
TRBD1	TRBJ2-5	TRBV28	few	TGTGCCAGCAAGGGACAGGGAGCTGGCCAAGAGACCCAGTACTTC	CASKGQGAGQETQYF
.	TRBJ2-1	TRBV25-1	many	TGTGCCAGCAGTGAAATCTCGGGGCAGAATGAGCAGTTCTTC	CASSEISGQNEQFF
TRBD1	TRBJ2-3	TRBV11-2	many	TGTGCCAGCAGCTTAGATCAGGGGGCGATCGTTTCAGATACGCAGTATTTT	CASSLDQGAIVSDTQYF
.	TRBJ2-6	TRBV7-9	few	TGTGCCAGCAGCCAAAACAGGGCTGGGGCCAACGTCCTGACTTTC	CASSQNRAGANVLTF
.	TRBJ1-1	TRBV6-2/TRBV6-3	.	TGTACCGGCAGTTACTATCCTGGGAACACTGAAGCTTTCTTT	CTGSYYPGNTEAFF
.	TRBJ1-2	TRBV7-4	few	TGTGCCAGCAGCGATCAGGGTTCAGCTCGAAAGACCTATGGCTACACCTTC	CASSDQGSARKTYGYTF
.	TRBJ2-5	TRBV5-4	many	TGTGCCAGCAGCTTCGACAACCAAGAGACCCAGTACTTC	CASSFDNQETQYF
.	TRBJ1-1	TRBV5-3	many	TGTGCCAGAAGCGCAGGACTCACAAACACTGAAGCTTTCTTT	CARSAGLTNTEAFF
TRBD2	TRBJ2-3	TRBV20-1	many	TGCAGTGCTAGATTAGCGGGGGGGAAAGGTACGCAGTATTTT	CSARLAGGKGTQYF